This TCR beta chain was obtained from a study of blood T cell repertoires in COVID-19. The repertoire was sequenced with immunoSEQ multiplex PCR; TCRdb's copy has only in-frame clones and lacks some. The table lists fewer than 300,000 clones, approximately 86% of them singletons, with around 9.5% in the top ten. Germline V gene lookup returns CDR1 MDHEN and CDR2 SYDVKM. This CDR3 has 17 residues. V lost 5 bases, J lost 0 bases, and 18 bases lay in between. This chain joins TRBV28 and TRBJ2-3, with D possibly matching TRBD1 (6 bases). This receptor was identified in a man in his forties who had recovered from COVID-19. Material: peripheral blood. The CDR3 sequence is CASSPLKDSSSTDTQYF. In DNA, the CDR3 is TGTGCCAGCAGTCCCCTTAAGGACAGTTCTAGCACAGATACGCAGTATTTT.